Each of the 6 T cell receptor beta chains below was sequenced from the same sample in a study of identical twins. TCRdb re-called the 5' RACE reads with MiXCR, one entry per CDR3 protein. This sample has roughly 710,000 distinct CDR3 sequences; 5.5% to 6.5% occur once, and the top ten carry around 1.9%. The material sequenced was naive T cells sorted from blood. The receptors derive from a man younger than 30 in good health.

The table lists this clonotype with many counts. The chain has TRBV20-1 and TRBJ2-7; D is uncertain. Germline-derived CDR1 and CDR2 are DFQATT and SNEGSKA (reference sequence). The length of the CDR3 is 13 residues. Trimming stripped 2 bases from V and 2 bases from J, with 10 bases between. The CDR3 DNA sequence: TGCAGTGCTAGAAGGAGTAATACCTACGAGCAGTACGTC. Translating gives CSARRSNTYEQYV.

This clonotype has more than one count but fewer than ten. CDR3 coding DNA: TGCGCCAGCAGCCCTAGCGGGGGGGCTGAAGCTTTCTTT. Amino acids: CASSPSGGAEAFF. This chain links TRBV5-1 with TRBJ1-1; perhaps TRBD1 as D (5 bases). Looked up from germline, CDR1 is SGHRS and CDR2 is YFSETQ. The CDR3 is 13 amino acids. Trimming shortened V by 4 bases and J by 6 bases, and 13 bases separated the two germline ends.

This clonotype has more than one count but fewer than ten. CDR3 protein: CASSSTPGTTTEAFF. The CDR3 bases are TGTGCCAGCAGCTCAACCCCCGGGACAACCACTGAAGCTTTCTTT. The chain carries TRBV9 and TRBJ1-1, with D perhaps TRBD1 (6 bases). CDR3 length: 15 amino acids. Per the germline V gene, CDR1 is SGDLS and CDR2 is YYNGEE. V lost 4 bases and J 4 bases, leaving 17 bases between the germline ends.

The chain employs TRBV18 and TRBJ1-2; D is perhaps TRBD1 (5 bases). Germline V gene sequence: CDR1 KGHSH, CDR2 LQKENI. This CDR3 has 12 amino acids. Between the trimmed V and J ends, which lost 5 bases and 6 bases, there was a span of 10 bases. CDR3 in amino acids: CASSIRDDGYTF. The CDR3 coding sequence is TGTGCCAGCTCAATCAGGGATGATGGCTACACCTTC. Filled out from reference TRBV18 and TRBJ1-2, the complete variable domain reads NAGVMQNPRHLVRRRGQEARLRCSPMKGHSHVYWYRQLPEEGLKFMVYLQKENIIDESGMPKERFSAEFPKEGPSILRIQQVVRGDSAAYFCASSIRDDGYTFGSGTRLTVV.

This clonotype was picked up many times. V is TRBV25-1 and J is TRBJ2-1; no clear D gene. Trimming shortened V by 8 bases and J by 4 bases, and 15 bases separated the two germline ends. Germline CDR1 MGHDK, CDR2 SYGVNS. The CDR3 is 14 residues long. Written as DNA, the CDR3 is TGTGCCAGCGGAGAGACTGGTAGATACAATGAGCAGTTCTTC. This codes for CASGETGRYNEQFF.

This chain connects TRBV7-9 to TRBJ1-5; D uncertain. V was shortened by 4 bases and J by 6 bases, with 10 bases between the two germline ends. CDR1 is SEHNR and CDR2 is FQNEAQ in the germline V gene (reference sequence). The CDR3 is made up of 13 amino acids. The CDR3 reads CASSSKSPQPQHF. The CDR3, as DNA: TGTGCCAGCAGCTCAAAAAGTCCTCAGCCCCAGCATTTT.